These 25 T cell receptor beta chains originate from one sample sequenced in a study of blood T cell repertoires in COVID-19. The data were produced by immunoSEQ multiplex PCR, yet TCRdb's version contains in-frame clones alone and is incomplete. Of about 98,000 clones listed, 87% are singletons. Sequencing was carried out using peripheral blood. The receptors shown here come from a middle-aged man with active COVID-19.

The chain carries TRBV7-9 and TRBJ1-1; the D gene is possibly TRBD1 (6 bases). CDR3 length: 14 residues. With 5 bases removed from V and 5 bases from J, the gap between germline ends came to 15 bases. Germline lookup yields CDR1 SEHNR and CDR2 FQNEAQ (reference sequence). The CDR3 DNA sequence: TGTGCCAGCAGCCCTTATACAGGGCGGACTGAAGCTTTCTTT. Protein product: CASSPYTGRTEAFF. The whole variable domain, filled in from reference TRBV7-9 and TRBJ1-1, reads DTGVSQNPRHKITKRGQNVTFRCDPISEHNRLYWYRQTLGQGPEFLTYFQNEAQLEKSRLLSDRFSAERPKGSFSTLEIQRTEQGDSAMYLCASSPYTGRTEAFFGQGTRLTVV.

The CDR3 coding sequence is TGTGCCAGCTCACCACAGAGACAGGGTGGTACCGGGGAGCTGTTTTTT. Protein: CASSPQRQGGTGELFF. The chain joins TRBV18 to TRBJ2-2; 7 bases are a match to TRBD1. From germline, CDR1 is KGHSH and CDR2 LQKENI. The CDR3 runs to 16 residues. The V gene end was trimmed by 1 base and the J gene end by 5 bases; junction bases not matched to a gene: 7.

The genes are TRBV19 and TRBJ1-1; TRBD1 is a possible D gene (5 bases). Trimming stripped 8 bases from V and 0 bases from J, with 16 bases between. CDR1 is LNHDA, CDR2 SQIVND, per germline (reference sequence). This CDR3 contains 15 residues. The CDR3 region has the DNA TGTGCCAGTCTCCCGTGGGGGGGAGTGAACACTGAAGCTTTCTTT. As protein: CASLPWGGVNTEAFF.

The gene calls are TRBV20-1 and TRBJ1-6, with a possible D match to TRBD1 (6 bases). The germline V gene has CDR1 DFQATT and CDR2 SNEGSKA (reference sequence). V was shortened by 3 bases and J by 0 bases, with 9 bases between the two germline ends. The CDR3 sequence is 15 residues long. CDR3 region: CSASQGSSYNSPLHF. CDR3 coding DNA: TGCAGTGCTAGTCAGGGGAGCTCCTATAATTCACCCCTCCACTTT.

The chain employs TRBV6-2 or TRBV6-3 and TRBJ1-2, with D tentatively TRBD1 (5 bases). The CDR3 length is 13 residues. The V end was cut by 6 bases, the J end by 7 bases, with 15 bases between. CDR1 MNHEY and CDR2 SVGEGT come from the germline V gene. The chain's CDR3 is CASSPRVQSGYTF. The CDR3 DNA is TGTGCCAGCAGCCCCAGGGTGCAGAGTGGCTACACCTTC.

This chain joins TRBV10-3 and TRBJ1-1; 8 bases are a match to TRBD1. With 7 bases clipped from V and 3 bases from J, the junction kept 4 bases outside the gene matches. The CDR3 has 13 residues. Germline V gene sequence: CDR1 ENHRY, CDR2 SYGVKD. The CDR3 DNA is TGTGCCATCAAGGGACAGGACTACACTGAAGCTTTCTTT. Its protein product is CAIKGQDYTEAFF.

The rearrangement joins TRBV27 to TRBJ1-1; no clear D. The germline CDR1 and CDR2 sequences are MNHEY and SMNVEV (reference sequence). V gave up 5 bases and J gave up 0 bases, with 4 bases separating them. The CDR3 totals 12 residues. The CDR3 nucleotides read TGTGCCAGCAGTACGGTGAACACTGAAGCTTTCTTT. This sequence encodes CASSTVNTEAFF.

The gene calls are TRBV30 and TRBJ2-1, with D uncertain. Trimming took 2 bases from V and 0 from J, leaving 5 bases between them. CDR3 length: 13 residues. Germline V gene lookup returns CDR1 GTSNPN and CDR2 SVGIG (reference sequence). This CDR3 is CAWSSSSYNEQFF. CDR3 sequence (DNA): TGTGCCTGGAGTTCTAGCTCCTACAATGAGCAGTTCTTC.

This clone was recorded once. The chain has TRBV6-5 and TRBJ2-2; 9 nucleotides line up with TRBD1. This CDR3 contains 15 residues. V lost 5 bases and J lost 5; bases outside the gene matches: 6. Germline V gives CDR1 MNHEY, CDR2 SVGAGI. The CDR3 region has the DNA TGTGCCAGCAGTCTACAGGGGGCTGGGACCGGGGAGCTGTTTTTT. Translation: CASSLQGAGTGELFF.

This clone was counted once. The V gene is TRBV9, the J gene TRBJ2-3; 10 nucleotides match TRBD2. Germline V gene sequence: CDR1 SGDLS, CDR2 YYNGEE. CDR3 length equals 18 residues. V dropped 0 bases and J dropped 5; count of bases not matched to a gene: 12. The CDR3: CASSVVPAGGFRKDTQYF. DNA of the CDR3: TGTGCCAGCAGCGTAGTCCCAGCGGGGGGGTTTCGCAAAGATACGCAGTATTTT.

The chain employs TRBV12-3 or TRBV12-4 and TRBJ2-2; D is ambiguous. Trimming stripped 5 bases from V and 0 bases from J, with 4 bases between. The CDR3 runs 13 residues. CDR3 protein: CASSRANTGELFF. As DNA, the CDR3 is TGTGCCAGCAGTCGGGCGAACACCGGGGAGCTGTTTTTT.

V gene TRBV7-9 combines with J gene TRBJ1-1; 9 bases fit TRBD1. The CDR3 contains 16 residues. Trimming removed 5 bases from V and 3 bases from J; junction bases left unmatched: 10. The V gene's germline CDR1 is SEHNR and CDR2 FQNEAQ (reference sequence). CDR3 in amino acids: CASSDAGGQGDTEAFF. For the CDR3, the DNA is TGTGCCAGCAGCGACGCTGGGGGACAGGGAGACACTGAAGCTTTCTTT.

Worth noting for this clone: This likely comes from a read error, as the CDR3 has no conserved phenylalanine or tryptophan at its end. The limits of the CDR3 on the DNA are not certain, so only TCRdb's listed CDR3 is given. The CDR3 sequence: CASRGRRRG. The V gene is TRBV21-1, the J gene TRBJ1-1; TRBD1, the table's D call, lacks a check against the DNA. TRBV21-1 is listed as a pseudogene. The CDR3 region is 9 residues in length, termini included.

V usage is TRBV27 and J usage is TRBJ1-5; D is unclear. Looked up from germline, CDR1 is MNHEY and CDR2 is SMNVEV (reference sequence). The CDR3 is 13 residues long. The V end lost 5 bases, the J end lost 3 bases, and 8 bases lay between the germline ends. In nucleotides, the CDR3 is TGTGCCAGCAGTCAGTCCCCCAATCAGCCCCAGCATTTT. It encodes CASSQSPNQPQHF.

J is TRBJ2-5 and V is TRBV7-2; 8 bases line up with TRBD2. Germline V gene lookup returns CDR1 SGHTA and CDR2 FQGNSA. J gave up 5 bases and V 5 bases, and 22 bases lay outside the gene matches. The CDR3 is made up of 19 amino acids. CDR3: CASSRNPPSGGGGRETQYF. The CDR3 region has the DNA TGTGCCAGCAGCCGGAATCCCCCAAGCGGTGGCGGGGGGCGGGAGACCCAGTACTTC.

The chain combines TRBV20-1 with TRBJ2-3; D is ambiguous. From germline, CDR1 is DFQATT and CDR2 SNEGSKA (reference sequence). The CDR3 is made up of 11 amino acids. CDR3 in amino acids: CSPIPRDTQYF. The DNA for the CDR3 is TGCAGCCCAATTCCCCGGGATACGCAGTATTTT.

The rearrangement joins TRBV4-1 to TRBJ2-3; weak D call: TRBD1 (5 bases). Trimming cost V 0 bases and J 5 bases, with 18 bases left between them. There are 17 residues in the CDR3. Germline V gives CDR1 MGHRA, CDR2 YSYEKL. CDR3 loop: CASSQDHAPRGQDTQYF. CDR3 nucleotides: TGCGCCAGCAGCCAAGACCACGCCCCTAGGGGTCAAGATACGCAGTATTTT.

The chain uses TRBV28 and TRBJ1-6; TRBD1 matches at 8 bases. V was clipped by 8 bases and J by 9 bases; unmatched bases: 3. CDR1 MDHEN and CDR2 SYDVKM come from the germline V gene. There are 12 residues in the CDR3. CDR3 protein: CASDTGGSPLHF. CDR3 nucleotide sequence: TGTGCCAGCGATACAGGGGGTTCACCCCTCCACTTT.

This clone was recorded once. V usage is TRBV3-1 (or the pseudogene TRBV3-2) and J usage is TRBJ1-3; D is possibly TRBD1 (6 bases). The CDR3 is 15 residues long. The ends were cut back, 3 bases at V and 3 bases at J, with 12 bases in the middle. From germline, CDR1 is LGHDT and CDR2 YNNKEL (reference sequence). This CDR3 is CASSQGTSLGNTIYF. DNA for the CDR3: TGTGCCAGCAGCCAGGGGACAAGCCTTGGAAACACCATATATTTT.

In DNA form, the CDR3 reads TGTGCCAGCAGCTTAGCCGCAGGGTCTCAGCCCCAGCATTTT. Protein product: CASSLAAGSQPQHF. V is TRBV7-2 and J is TRBJ1-5, with D tentatively TRBD1 (5 bases). V was clipped by 0 bases and J by 6 bases, with 9 bases between them. The CDR3 length is 14 residues. The germline gives CDR1 SGHTA, CDR2 FQGNSA. Variable domain in full (rest from reference TRBV7-2 and TRBJ1-5): GAGVSQSPSNKVTEKGKDVELRCDPISGHTALYWYRQSLGQGLEFLIYFQGNSAPDKSGLPSDRFSAERTGGSVSTLTIQRTQQEDSAVYLCASSLAAGSQPQHFGDGTRLSIL.

The V call is TRBV5-1, the J call TRBJ1-4; D perhaps matches TRBD1 (6 bases). Germline values: CDR1 SGHRS, CDR2 YFSETQ. CDR3 size: 16 residues. Trimming pared 0 bases from V and 8 bases from J, leaving 17 bases between. CDR3 coding DNA: TGCGCCAGCAGCTTGGCCTTTGCGGGGGGCAGGGAAAAACTGTTTTTT. Protein product: CASSLAFAGGREKLFF.

J is TRBJ2-3 and V is TRBV2, with 13 positions matching TRBD2. J was trimmed by 2 bases and V by 3 bases; bases with no gene match: 11. In germline, CDR1 is SNHLY, CDR2 FYNNEI. CDR3 length: 19 residues. The CDR3, as DNA: TGTGCCAGCAGTGAGGGAGGACTAGCGGGAGTGGAATACACAGATACGCAGTATTTT. It translates to CASSEGGLAGVEYTDTQYF. Looking up the rest from reference TRBV2 and TRBJ2-3 gives the full variable domain: EPEVTQTPSHQVTQMGQEVILRCVPISNHLYFYWYRQILGQKVEFLVSFYNNEISEKSEIFDDQFSVERPDGSNFTLKIRSTKLEDSAMYFCASSEGGLAGVEYTDTQYFGPGTRLTVL.

The chain employs TRBV5-6 and TRBJ2-4, with 9 bases identical to TRBD1. Germline CDR1 reads SGHDT; CDR2 reads YYEEEE. The J segment lost 0 bases and the V segment lost 3 bases, leaving 7 bases of the junction unmatched. The CDR3 is 17 residues long. This CDR3 reads CASSSIGQGIAKNIQYF. CDR3 bases: TGTGCCAGCAGCTCAATAGGACAGGGGATAGCCAAAAACATTCAGTACTTC.

This clone was observed a few times. V is TRBV19 and J is TRBJ1-3; unclear D gene. CDR1 and CDR2 from the germline V gene are LNHDA and SQIVND (reference sequence). Trimming cost V 1 base and J 0 bases, with 10 bases left between them. CDR3 size: 16 residues. CDR3 in amino acids: CASSIGRYSSGNTIYF. In nucleotides, the CDR3 is TGTGCCAGTAGTATAGGAAGATACAGCTCTGGAAACACCATATATTTT.

The chain recombines TRBV10-3 with TRBJ2-3, with 8 bases lining up with TRBD2. CDR3 length: 15 residues. The ends lost 10 bases at V and 3 bases at J; junction bases unmatched: 12. CDR1 is ENHRY, CDR2 SYGVKD, per germline. In DNA form, the CDR3 reads TGTGCCACCCGTGACGCGGGGGGAGGGACAGATACGCAGTATTTT. Its translation is CATRDAGGGTDTQYF.